Listed below are T cell receptor beta chains from one sample, sequenced in a study of tumor-infiltrating lymphocytes in primary liver carcinoma. A single record per CDR3 protein comes from TCRdb applying MiXCR to the multiplex PCR reads. The sample comprises 70,000 to 75,000 distinct CDR3 sequences, nearly 70% of which are singletons, and around 30% rests with the top ten. Specimen: liver tumor tissue from sampling region 4. The receptors were gathered from a man aged 35-49 years with primary liver carcinoma and hepatitis B virus infection. Both conserved end residues are trimmed from each CDR3.

J gene: TRBJ2-5
V gene: TRBV29-1
CDR3 protein: SVGGRAAGIQY

J gene: TRBJ2-6
V gene: TRBV6-5
CDR3 protein: ASRAGDRSGANVLT

J gene: TRBJ2-7
V gene: TRBV29-1
CDR3 protein: SVRSDSYEQY

J gene: TRBJ2-2
V gene: TRBV11-2
CDR3 protein: ASSFDRDRVGIEELL

J gene: TRBJ2-2
V gene: TRBV24-1
CDR3 protein: ATGENTGKLF

J gene: TRBJ1-2
V gene: TRBV28
CDR3 protein: ASTFRTIPGQGNYGYT

J gene: TRBJ2-7
V gene: TRBV11-2
CDR3 protein: TISLTYGAYEQY

J gene: TRBJ2-3
V gene: TRBV2
CDR3 protein: ASSDTAGPGTQY

J gene: TRBJ2-6
V gene: TRBV5-1
CDR3 protein: ASSQTQAGGHSGANVLT

J gene: TRBJ1-1
V gene: TRBV5-1
CDR3 protein: ASSPGLGAQAF

J gene: TRBJ1-1
V gene: TRBV6-5
CDR3 protein: ATCRRDLDTEAF

J gene: TRBJ2-1
V gene: TRBV2
CDR3 protein: ANSEKGVDPSYNEQF

J gene: TRBJ2-2
V gene: TRBV11-1
CDR3 protein: ACSLVSAKSGELF

J gene: TRBJ2-5
V gene: TRBV12-3/TRBV12-4
CDR3 protein: ASSWIAGVQETQY

J gene: TRBJ2-1
V gene: TRBV7-8
CDR3 protein: ASSLAGGQGNEQF

J gene: TRBJ1-5
V gene: TRBV15
CDR3 protein: ATASRGTATYSNQSQH

J gene: TRBJ2-5
V gene: TRBV29-1
CDR3 protein: SADPAGETQY

J gene: TRBJ1-2
V gene: TRBV7-9
CDR3 protein: ASGLETVNYGYT

J gene: TRBJ2-7
V gene: TRBV28
CDR3 protein: ASSSKAGAGRGGQY

J gene: TRBJ2-2
V gene: TRBV10-3
CDR3 protein: AISVGWTANTGELF

J gene: TRBJ2-1
V gene: TRBV6-5
CDR3 protein: ASSQAGTYNGQF

J gene: TRBJ2-1
V gene: TRBV6-1
CDR3 protein: VSSKLASGYNEQF

J gene: TRBJ2-1
V gene: TRBV29-1
CDR3 protein: SVPLPLSNEQL

J gene: TRBJ2-5
V gene: TRBV6-2/TRBV6-3
CDR3 protein: ASSLGTRVVRGQY

J gene: TRBJ1-5
V gene: TRBV10-3
CDR3 protein: AISELGDNQPQH

J gene: TRBJ1-2
V gene: TRBV7-8
CDR3 protein: ASSLAGTNYGYT

J gene: TRBJ1-4
V gene: TRBV2
CDR3 protein: ASSDEGWDKGF

J gene: TRBJ2-2
V gene: TRBV7-8
CDR3 protein: ASSLVRVANTGELF

J gene: TRBJ2-7
V gene: TRBV5-1
CDR3 protein: ASSLVGSGSYEQY

J gene: NA
V gene: TRBV4-1
CDR3 protein: ASSQDLGSGGQESQY

J gene: TRBJ2-3
V gene: TRBV11-2
CDR3 protein: VGEAREPADTQY

J gene: TRBJ2-7
V gene: TRBV29-1
CDR3 protein: SIRIAGEPYEQY

J gene: TRBJ2-2
V gene: TRBV7-9
CDR3 protein: ASSLARTLTGELL

J gene: TRBJ1-2
V gene: TRBV5-4
CDR3 protein: ASSLAGRGRTNYGYT

J gene: TRBJ2-3
V gene: TRBV29-1
CDR3 protein: SVAQGDTQY

J gene: TRBJ2-5
V gene: TRBV12-3/TRBV12-4
CDR3 protein: ASFPSGGTDTEY